Following are 15 T cell receptor beta chains from one sample sequenced in a study of blood T cell repertoires in COVID-19. Data came from immunoSEQ multiplex PCR; TCRdb stores just in-frame clones and leaves some out. There are 230,000 or so clones in the sample; about 88% occur only once, and 2.6% lies in the top ten. The sequencing sample was made of PBMCs or T cells enriched from blood (not recorded which). Every receptor here comes from a woman aged 25 to 39 who had recovered from COVID-19.

The chain uses TRBV12-3 or TRBV12-4 and TRBJ2-5; D unclear. The V end lost 3 bases, the J end lost 5 bases, and 4 bases lay between the germline ends. This CDR3 is built from 11 residues. The CDR3 loop is CASSFLETQYF. CDR3 DNA: TGTGCCAGCAGTTTCCTGGAGACCCAGTACTTC.

The chain links TRBV19 to TRBJ1-1; D may be TRBD1 (5 bases). Trimming removed 7 bases from V and 1 base from J, with 13 bases in between. The germline V gene encodes CDR1 LNHDA and CDR2 SQIVND (reference sequence). This CDR3 is 14 amino acids long. The CDR3 loop reads CASTQGLANTEAFF. DNA for the CDR3: TGTGCCAGTACCCAGGGACTCGCGAACACTGAAGCTTTCTTT. The variable domain in full, completed from reference TRBV19 and TRBJ1-1, reads DGGITQSPKYLFRKEGQNVTLSCEQNLNHDAMYWYRQDPGQGLRLIYYSQIVNDFQKGDIAEGYSVSREKKESFPLTVTSAQKNPTAFYLCASTQGLANTEAFFGQGTRLTVV.

V and J are TRBV6-5 and TRBJ1-6; possible D gene TRBD1, 5 bases. Germline lookup yields CDR1 MNHEY and CDR2 SVGAGI. This CDR3 is 13 amino acids long. Trimming removed 8 bases at V and 7 bases at J, with 12 bases between. DNA of the CDR3: TGTGCCAGCTCCAGGGCGGCGAATTCACCCCTCCACTTT. Amino acids: CASSRAANSPLHF.

This sequence joins TRBV12-3 or TRBV12-4 and TRBJ1-2; no clear D gene. The CDR3 has 12 residues. V was pared by 6 bases and J by 7 bases, with 12 bases between. CDR3 coding DNA: TGTGCCAGCAGCTCCGGGGTAGGTGGCTACACCTTC. Its protein product is CASSSGVGGYTF.

The chain recombines TRBV6-5 with TRBJ2-7; 8 nucleotides match TRBD1. The CDR3 has 15 amino acids. Germline assignment: CDR1 MNHEY and CDR2 SVGAGI. Trimming took 3 bases from V and 2 from J; bases not matched to a gene: 6. In DNA form, the CDR3 reads TGTGCCAGCAGTTATGGGGCAGGGGGCGCCTACGAGCAGTACTTC. Its protein product is CASSYGAGGAYEQYF.

The V and J genes are TRBV25-1 and TRBJ1-5; D call uncertain. V lost 5 bases and J 2 bases, leaving 7 bases between the germline ends. Germline values: CDR1 MGHDK, CDR2 SYGVNS. The CDR3 extends over 13 amino acids. The CDR3 loop is CASSITGNQPQHF. As DNA, the CDR3 is TGTGCCAGCAGTATAACAGGCAATCAGCCCCAGCATTTT.

Many counts were recorded for this clone. The chain couples TRBV5-6 to TRBJ2-3; no clear D. The V end lost 2 bases, the J end lost 0 bases, and 10 bases lay between the germline ends. Germline V CDR1 and CDR2: SGHDT, YYEEEE. The CDR3 spans 15 residues. CDR3 amino acids: CASSFETHSTDTQYF. The DNA for the CDR3 is TGTGCCAGCAGCTTCGAGACTCATAGCACAGATACGCAGTATTTT.

The V and J genes are TRBV13 and TRBJ1-1; D remains unclear. V was clipped by 5 bases and J by 4 bases, with 5 bases between them. Germline lookup yields CDR1 PRHDT and CDR2 FYEKMQ (reference sequence). This CDR3 is built from 11 residues. The CDR3 sequence is CASSLSTEAFF. The CDR3 nucleotides are TGTGCCAGCAGCCTCTCCACTGAAGCTTTCTTT.

The chain is built from TRBV27 and TRBJ2-7; TRBD2 agrees at 8 bases. Looked up from germline, CDR1 is MNHEY and CDR2 is SMNVEV (reference sequence). The length of the CDR3 is 16 residues. V shed 6 bases, J shed 1 base, and the junction held 11 bases outside the gene matches. The DNA of the CDR3 is TGTGCCAGCAGAAAGACACCTGGACTAGCATCCTACGAGCAGTACTTC. This codes for CASRKTPGLASYEQYF.

The V gene is TRBV11-3, the J gene TRBJ2-3, with TRBD2 identical over 9 bases. The germline gives CDR1 SGHNT, CDR2 YENEEA. The trim removed 6 bases at V and 3 bases at J, leaving 4 bases unmatched. The CDR3 is 14 residues long. CDR3 loop: CASSVAGETDTQYF. The CDR3 DNA sequence: TGTGCCAGCAGTGTAGCGGGAGAGACAGATACGCAGTATTTT. Complete variable domain (other parts from reference TRBV11-3 and TRBJ2-3): EAGVVQSPRYKIIEKKQPVAFWCNPISGHNTLYWYLQNLGQGPELLIRYENEEAVDDSQLPKDRFSAERLKGVDSTLKIQPAELGDSAVYLCASSVAGETDTQYFGPGTRLTVL.

The V call is TRBV19, the J call TRBJ1-4; D is undetermined. Germline CDR1 is LNHDA and CDR2 is SQIVND (reference sequence). The CDR3 is 13 amino acids. V lost 3 bases to trimming and J lost 4 bases, with 6 bases between them. The CDR3: CASSIGGNEKLFF. The CDR3 nucleotides are TGTGCCAGTAGTATCGGTGGTAATGAAAAACTGTTTTTT.

This chain connects TRBV7-9 to TRBJ1-2; D is perhaps TRBD1 (6 bases). Per germline, CDR1 SEHNR and CDR2 FQNEAQ (reference sequence). This CDR3 contains 15 residues. Trimming removed 5 bases at V and 6 bases at J, with 19 bases between. The CDR3 protein is CASSPPDRRFNGYTF. CDR3 sequence (DNA): TGTGCCAGCAGCCCACCCGACAGGAGATTTAATGGCTACACCTTC.

The chain carries TRBV6-5 and TRBJ1-6; the D gene is possibly TRBD1 (5 bases). Germline V gives CDR1 MNHEY, CDR2 SVGAGI. Between the trimmed V and J ends, which lost 4 bases and 10 bases, there was a span of 14 bases. There are 14 residues in the CDR3. The CDR3 loop is CASSFKGMWSPLHF. The CDR3 nucleotides are TGTGCCAGCAGTTTTAAGGGGATGTGGTCACCCCTCCACTTT.

In DNA form, the CDR3 reads TGTGCCAGCAGCGTAGCTTGGGGCCCAGAGACCCAGTACTTC. Amino acids: CASSVAWGPETQYF. V and J are TRBV9 and TRBJ2-5; tentative D call: TRBD1 (5 bases). Germline V gives CDR1 SGDLS, CDR2 YYNGEE. The CDR3 contains 14 residues. V was shortened by 0 bases and J by 4 bases, with 10 bases between the two germline ends.

V is TRBV5-4 and J is TRBJ2-7, with D unresolved. Germline lookup yields CDR1 SGHNT and CDR2 YYREEE (reference sequence). The CDR3 is 16 amino acids. V was clipped by 0 bases and J by 1 base, with 14 bases between them. CDR3 in DNA: TGTGCCAGCAGCTTGGCCGGTGCGCACCCTTCCTACGAGCAGTACTTC. Protein product: CASSLAGAHPSYEQYF.